The rows below give T cell receptor beta chains drawn from one sample of a study of blood T cell repertoires in COVID-19. Repertoires were generated with immunoSEQ multiplex PCR, while TCRdb's copy carries only in-frame clones and drops some. The sample contains a few hundred thousand clones, about nine tenths of which appear only once. Sequencing used peripheral blood. These receptor sequences come from a person aged 18 to 30 with COVID-19, enrolled during active disease. CDR3s include the opening cysteine and the closing phenylalanine or tryptophan. The D gene is left open where the match is weak.

TRBJ2-7,TRBD1,TRBV11-2,CASSPRQGEGSYEQYF,TGTGCCAGCAGCCCTAGACAGGGTGAGGGGTCCTACGAGCAGTACTTC
TRBJ2-1,TRBD1,TRBV27,CASGFGDSSYNEQFF,TGTGCCAGCGGATTCGGGGACAGCTCCTACAATGAGCAGTTCTTC
TRBJ2-4,.,TRBV19,CASSNPIPGKNIQYF,TGTGCCAGTAGTAACCCTATTCCGGGGAAAAACATTCAGTACTTC
TRBJ2-2,TRBD2,TRBV28,CASELAGTGELFF,TGTGCCAGCGAACTAGCGGGTACCGGGGAGCTGTTTTTT
TRBJ2-2,.,TRBV19,CASSITSGELFF,TGTGCCAGTAGTATAACTTCCGGGGAGCTGTTTTTT
TRBJ1-6,.,TRBV7-9,CASSLEQYNSPLHF,TGTGCCAGCAGCTTAGAACAGTATAATTCACCCCTCCACTTT
TRBJ2-7,.,TRBV24-1,CATSDFRGGGEQYF,TGTGCCACCAGTGATTTTAGGGGGGGAGGCGAGCAGTACTTC
TRBJ2-7,TRBD1,TRBV29-1,CSVQGTGDEQYF,TGCAGCGTTCAGGGGACAGGGGACGAGCAGTACTTC
TRBJ2-1,TRBD1,TRBV19,CASSLTGGSYNEQFF,TGTGCCAGTAGTTTAACAGGGGGCTCCTACAATGAGCAGTTCTTC
TRBJ2-1,TRBD2,TRBV24-1,CATSERTSPSYNEQFF,TGTGCCACCAGTGAAAGGACTAGCCCCTCCTACAATGAGCAGTTCTTC
TRBJ2-7,.,TRBV11-3,CASSLVVGSEQYF,TGTGCCAGCAGCTTAGTTGTAGGGAGCGAGCAGTACTTC
TRBJ1-3,TRBD1,TRBV6-5,CASRRTGAGNTIYF,TGTGCCAGCAGGAGGACAGGGGCCGGAAACACCATATATTTT
TRBJ1-2,.,TRBV4-1,CASSQGTGGLGYTF,TGCGCCAGCAGCCAAGGGACGGGGGGACTTGGCTACACCTTC
TRBJ2-7,.,TRBV2,CASSLTPSNPSSYEQYF,TGTGCCAGCAGTCTAACGCCATCAAACCCGAGCTCCTACGAGCAGTACTTC
TRBJ2-1,TRBD2,TRBV7-2,CASSLGSGTSSYNEQFF,TGTGCCAGCAGCTTAGGATCCGGGACTAGCTCCTACAATGAGCAGTTCTTC
TRBJ2-1,.,TRBV5-6,CASSFRDRGLAGGKNEQFF,TGTGCCAGCAGCTTCCGGGACAGGGGTCTAGCGGGAGGAAAAAATGAGCAGTTCTTC